This T cell receptor beta chain appears in the sequencing data of a study of blood T cell repertoires in COVID-19. On the study more broadly: The cDNA or gDNA used as material had been derived from T cells, B-cell-depleted T cells, or PBMCs.

The junction had 9 bases not matched to a gene; V was cut back by 4 bases and J by 6 bases. The CDR3 is 14 amino acids. Germline loops: CDR1 SGHDT, CDR2 YYEEEE. Authors' processing steps: Reference gene primer amplification yielded estimated nucleated cell counts. TCRdb's table, derived via immunoSEQ multiplex PCR, lists solely in-frame clones and lacks some. The D gene and trimming were derived from the DNA, and the V and J assignments and clone size from that table. Here the sample spans about 94,000 clones, 80% being singletons. In regard to this clone: Other DNA sequences in the sample encode the same CDR3.

Sequencing was performed on peripheral blood. This TCR was recovered from a human donor in a cohort sampled during active COVID-19. The rearrangement joins TRBV5-6 to TRBJ2-7; 8 nucleotides align to TRBD2. The CDR3 is CASSLRGLGSEQYF. The CDR3 DNA sequence: TGTGCCAGCAGCCTTCGGGGACTAGGCTCCGAGCAGTACTTC.